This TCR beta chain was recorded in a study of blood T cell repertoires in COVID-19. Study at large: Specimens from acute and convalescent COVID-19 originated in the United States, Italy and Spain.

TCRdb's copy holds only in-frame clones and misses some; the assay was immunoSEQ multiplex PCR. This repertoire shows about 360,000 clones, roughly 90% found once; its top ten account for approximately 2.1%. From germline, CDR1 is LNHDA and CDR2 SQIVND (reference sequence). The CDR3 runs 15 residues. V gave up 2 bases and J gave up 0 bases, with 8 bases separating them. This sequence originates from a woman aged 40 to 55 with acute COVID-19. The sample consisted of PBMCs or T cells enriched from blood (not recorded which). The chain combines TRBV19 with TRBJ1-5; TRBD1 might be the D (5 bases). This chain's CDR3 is CASSITGHSNQPQHF. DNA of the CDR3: TGTGCCAGTAGTATAACAGGCCATAGCAATCAGCCCCAGCATTTT.